Described below is a single T cell receptor (beta chain) sequence and its context. The antigen remains undetermined. This sample was included in a study of T cells in tuberculosis. The wider study: Within 7 days of starting treatment, or before, PBMC were stored. Findings and limits, study-wide: GEM motif frequencies gave approximately 70% accuracy; the GMM repertoire gave 85% to 90%.

Time point here: new active TB diagnosis, blood taken before or within 7 days of starting treatment. Each donor contributed 85,000 to 100,000 T cells on average, unsorted. Generated by immunoSEQ multiplex PCR, the TCRdb table keeps only in-frame clones and is missing some. This sample has tens of thousands of clones, with about 91% found just once. Trimming took 5 bases from V and 7 from J, leaving 18 bases between them. CDR3 length equals 14 residues. Germline lookup yields CDR1 PRHDT and CDR2 FYEKMQ (reference sequence). The sample in question was PBMCs, obtained at tuberculosis diagnosis. The receptor was derived from an adult with tuberculosis. Some clones in this sample may be carry-over from other donors' samples. The chain combines TRBV13 with TRBJ2-7; D might be TRBD1 (6 bases). In DNA form, the CDR3 reads TGTGCCAGCAGCCAGAGACAGGATCGGTTTGAGCAGTACTTC. Its protein is CASSQRQDRFEQYF.